This T cell receptor (beta chain) was documented in a study of molecular identifiers for immune sequencing clone quantification. Overall study context: RNA from around 20,000 or 100,000 naive CD8 cells was split five ways in replicates, with four sequenced. Study results and limitations: Reports indicate spiked Jurkat TCR RNA from one cell could be found among roughly 950,000 naive cells. In cases of identical TCR molecules sharing a barcode, highly expanded clone sizes could be underestimated.

In germline, CDR1 is MNHEY, CDR2 SVGEGT. J lost 6 bases, V lost 2 bases, and 10 bases had no gene match. There are 16 residues in the CDR3. Each CDR3 protein gets one entry after TCRdb re-called the PCR reads with MiXCR. The sample has 37,000 or so distinct CDR3 sequences; 18% are singletons. Naive CD8 T cells, phenotype CD8+CD4-CCR7+CD45RA+, were sorted. This clonotype showed up many times. Its antigen is as yet unknown. The chain links TRBV6-2 or TRBV6-3 to TRBJ1-2; 9 positions match TRBD1. The sequencing input was naive CD8+ T cells from blood, with Jurkat cell RNA spiked in. Described subset: FACS-sorted CD8+CD4-CCR7+CD45RA+ naive T cells. The receptor was isolated from a human donor in good health. Some libraries in this study had Jurkat cell RNA spiked in. DNA of the CDR3: TGTGCCAGCAGTTACGCGGGACAGGGAAAAGTACATGGCTACACCTTC. Amino acid sequence: CASSYAGQGKVHGYTF.